The clone carrying this TCR beta chain was recorded at least ten times. This CDR3 is built from 15 residues. Germline V gene data show CDR1 as MGHDK and CDR2 as SYGVNS. V was clipped by 6 bases and J by 1 base, with 13 bases between them. These data are taken from a study of blood T cell repertoires in COVID-19. As for the study in general: Sample material is recorded as cDNA or gDNA derived from T cells, B-cell-depleted T cells, or PBMCs.

Using immunoSEQ multiplex PCR, the repertoire was profiled, and TCRdb retains in-frame clones only, with some absent. The sample lists a few hundred thousand clones, approximately 89% seen once, with around a tenth in the top ten. Sequencing input: peripheral blood. The clonotype comes from a man aged 40-49 years who had recovered from COVID-19. The J gene is TRBJ2-1, the V gene TRBV25-1, with D possibly being TRBD1 (6 bases). The CDR3 region is CASRNTGPSYNEQFF. The CDR3 coding sequence is TGTGCCAGCAGAAATACAGGGCCTTCCTACAATGAGCAGTTCTTC.